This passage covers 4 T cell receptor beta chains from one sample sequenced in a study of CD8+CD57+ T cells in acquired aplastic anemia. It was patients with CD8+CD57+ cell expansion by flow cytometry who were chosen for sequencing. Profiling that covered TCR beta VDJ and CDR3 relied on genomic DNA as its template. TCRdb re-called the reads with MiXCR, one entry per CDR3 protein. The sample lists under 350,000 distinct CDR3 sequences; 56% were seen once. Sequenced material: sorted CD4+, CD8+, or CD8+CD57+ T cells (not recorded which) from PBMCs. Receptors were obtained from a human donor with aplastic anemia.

CDR3 loop: CASSSRTVSHGYTF. The CDR3 bases are TGTGCCAGTAGTAGCCGGACAGTTTCCCATGGCTACACCTTC. The rearrangement joins TRBV19 to TRBJ1-2, with a possible D match to TRBD1 (6 bases). Germline CDR1 reads LNHDA; CDR2 reads SQIVND (reference sequence). V lost 4 bases to trimming and J lost 6 bases, with 15 bases between them. The CDR3 length is 14 residues.

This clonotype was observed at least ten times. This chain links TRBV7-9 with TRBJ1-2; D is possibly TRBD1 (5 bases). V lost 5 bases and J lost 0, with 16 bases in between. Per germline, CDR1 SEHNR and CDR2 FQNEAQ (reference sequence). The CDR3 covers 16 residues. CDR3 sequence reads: CASSRRGGLANYGYTF. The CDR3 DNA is TGTGCCAGCAGCCGCCGCGGGGGTCTAGCTAACTATGGCTACACCTTC.

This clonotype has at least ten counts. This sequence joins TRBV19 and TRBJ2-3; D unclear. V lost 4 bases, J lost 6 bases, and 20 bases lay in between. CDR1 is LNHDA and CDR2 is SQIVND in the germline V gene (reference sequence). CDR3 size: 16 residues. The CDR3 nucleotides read TGTGCCAGTAGTAAAACCGGGTTCCCAAATTCCGATACGCAGTATTTT. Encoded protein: CASSKTGFPNSDTQYF.

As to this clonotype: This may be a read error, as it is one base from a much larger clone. Here the CDR3 reads CASSKLNEQFF. The CDR3 nucleotides are TGTGCCAGCAGCAAGTTAAATGAGCAGTTCTTC. The chain recombines TRBV7-9 with TRBJ2-1; D is unclear. This CDR3 contains 11 residues. V lost 5 bases, J lost 7 bases, and 6 bases lay in between. Germline V lookup: CDR1 SEHNR, CDR2 FQNEAQ (reference sequence).